Listed here are 30 T cell receptor beta chains from one sample, sequenced in a study of blood T cell repertoires in COVID-19. Measured with immunoSEQ multiplex PCR; TCRdb has only the in-frame clones, and not every one. The sample records about 400,000 clones, 88% being singletons. The sequencing sample was made of PBMCs or T cells enriched from blood (not recorded which). These receptors came from a woman in her thirties or forties with acute COVID-19.

The chain recombines TRBV2 with TRBJ1-2; D perhaps matches TRBD1 (5 bases). Trimming stripped 4 bases from V and 4 bases from J, with 13 bases between. CDR1 and CDR2 from the germline V gene are SNHLY and FYNNEI. This CDR3 is built from 14 residues. The CDR3 loop is CASSGGSTSYGYTF. The CDR3 DNA reads as TGTGCCAGCAGTGGGGGCAGCACGTCCTATGGCTACACCTTC.

This sequence joins TRBV6-6 and TRBJ2-7, with a weak D call TRBD2 (6 bases). The CDR3 loop spans 10 amino acids. The germline V gene encodes CDR1 MNHNY and CDR2 SVGAGI (reference sequence). V lost 8 bases, J lost 9 bases, and 11 bases lay in between. The CDR3 sequence: CASGREAQYF. CDR3 sequence (DNA): TGTGCCAGCGGAAGGGAGGCGCAGTACTTC.

The V and J genes are TRBV19 and TRBJ1-1; 8 bases are shared with TRBD1. Looked up from germline, CDR1 is LNHDA and CDR2 is SQIVND (reference sequence). This CDR3 spans 14 amino acids. V shed 5 bases and J 5 bases; nucleotides not matched to a gene: 7. CDR3 sequence (DNA): TGTGCCAGTAGTCAGGGACAGGATCGGACTGAAGCTTTCTTT. Protein product: CASSQGQDRTEAFF.

The DNA for the CDR3 is TGTGCCAGCAGCTTCGAATTTGGGAACAGGGGGTCAGAGACCCAGTACTTC. Amino acid sequence: CASSFEFGNRGSETQYF. The chain has TRBV7-9 and TRBJ2-5; TRBD1 matches 8 bases. J lost 4 bases, V lost 3 bases, and 13 bases had no gene match. The CDR3 has 17 amino acids. Germline V gene sequence: CDR1 SEHNR, CDR2 FQNEAQ (reference sequence).

The chain recombines TRBV19 with TRBJ2-7; D might be TRBD1 (5 bases). Trimming pared 5 bases from V and 6 bases from J, leaving 14 bases between. This CDR3 is built from 13 residues. CDR1 and CDR2 from the germline V gene are LNHDA and SQIVND (reference sequence). CDR3 sequence: CASSPGPPAEQYF. The CDR3 DNA reads TGTGCCAGTAGTCCAGGGCCCCCGGCCGAGCAGTACTTC.

The V and J genes are TRBV7-9 and TRBJ2-7, with a possible D match to TRBD2 (5 bases). The CDR3 is made up of 15 amino acids. The germline gives CDR1 SEHNR, CDR2 FQNEAQ (reference sequence). With 0 bases removed from V and 9 bases from J, the gap between germline ends came to 18 bases. CDR3 sequence: CASSLAGPSSNGQYF. In DNA, the CDR3 is TGTGCCAGCAGCTTAGCCGGACCTAGCTCGAATGGGCAGTACTTC.

The V call is TRBV5-4, the J call TRBJ2-1, with D possibly being TRBD2 (7 bases). The germline V gene encodes CDR1 SGHNT and CDR2 YYREEE (reference sequence). The CDR3 extends over 16 amino acids. V lost 4 bases and J lost 1, with 15 bases in between. The CDR3 sequence is CASSGRGATSYNEQFF. The DNA of the CDR3 is TGTGCCAGCAGCGGACGGGGGGCCACTTCCTACAATGAGCAGTTCTTC. Full variable domain (outside the CDR3, taken from reference TRBV5-4 and TRBJ2-1): ETGVTQSPTHLIKTRGQQVTLRCSSQSGHNTVSWYQQALGQGPQFIFQYYREEENGRGNFPPRFSGLQFPNYSSELNVNALELDDSALYLCASSGRGATSYNEQFFGPGTRLTVL.

The chain is built from TRBV5-1 and TRBJ1-2; maybe TRBD1 (6 bases). The CDR3 contains 13 residues. The germline gives CDR1 SGHRS, CDR2 YFSETQ. V dropped 0 bases and J dropped 8 bases, with 11 bases sitting between them. The CDR3: CASSLGGGAGYTF. The CDR3 DNA is TGCGCCAGCAGCTTGGGCGGGGGCGCCGGCTACACCTTC.

This clone came up once. The rearrangement links TRBV4-1 to TRBJ1-1; no definite D call. Trimming removed 7 bases at V and 5 bases at J, with 14 bases between. CDR1 is MGHRA, CDR2 YSYEKL, per germline. The CDR3 has 13 residues. CDR3 loop: CASIGPRGTEAFF. In DNA form, the CDR3 reads TGCGCCAGCATTGGGCCTCGTGGGACTGAAGCTTTCTTT.

The chain recombines TRBV18 with TRBJ2-7, with D possibly TRBD1 on 6 matching bases. The length of the CDR3 is 17 residues. Germline lookup yields CDR1 KGHSH and CDR2 LQKENI. V lost 3 bases, J lost 2 bases, and 20 bases lay in between. The CDR3 coding sequence is TGTGCCAGCTCACCTCAAAATTCCGGGACAAGGACCTACGAGCAGTACTTC. This sequence encodes CASSPQNSGTRTYEQYF.

The chain carries TRBV4-1 and TRBJ2-7; 11 bases align to TRBD1. The CDR3 sequence is 14 residues long. Germline V gene lookup returns CDR1 MGHRA and CDR2 YSYEKL. V lost 5 bases and J lost 4; bases outside the gene matches: 4. CDR3 loop: CASSYGDRGYEQYF. The CDR3 DNA follows: TGCGCCAGCAGCTACGGGGACAGGGGGTACGAGCAGTACTTC.

This sequence joins TRBV5-1 and TRBJ2-2; D might be TRBD1 (6 bases). The CDR3 sequence is 14 residues long. CDR1 SGHRS and CDR2 YFSETQ come from the germline V gene. Trimming stripped 3 bases from V and 5 bases from J, with 11 bases between. The CDR3 DNA reads as TGCGCCAGCAGCTCCGGGACACTTACCGGGGAGCTGTTTTTT. Residues: CASSSGTLTGELFF.

The chain carries TRBV6-5 and TRBJ1-2; TRBD1 matches 9 bases. Germline lookup yields CDR1 MNHEY and CDR2 SVGAGI. Trimming removed 5 bases from V and 7 bases from J; junction bases left unmatched: 2. The CDR3 totals 12 residues. CDR3 region: CASSLDRGGYTF. The CDR3 nucleotides read TGTGCCAGCAGTCTGGACAGGGGTGGCTACACCTTC.

The V call is TRBV6-2 or TRBV6-3, the J call TRBJ1-2; D ambiguous. The CDR3 runs to 15 residues. Trimming removed 4 bases from V and 4 bases from J, with 16 bases in between. Germline values: CDR1 MNHEY, CDR2 SVGEGT. The CDR3 is CASSSPPEGAYGYTF. The CDR3 DNA is TGTGCCAGCAGTTCGCCACCGGAGGGCGCCTATGGCTACACCTTC.

In its sample, this clone was seen once. The chain combines TRBV10-2 with TRBJ2-7; D is perhaps TRBD2 (5 bases). Germline-derived CDR1 and CDR2 are WSHSY and SAAADI. This CDR3 comprises 13 residues. The V end lost 5 bases, the J end lost 2 bases, and 10 bases lay between the germline ends. The CDR3 sequence is CASSKGLAYEQYF. The CDR3 DNA reads TGCGCCAGCAGTAAAGGACTGGCCTACGAGCAGTACTTC.

This clone was counted a few times. Within the sample, other DNA sequences also encode this same CDR3. The chain joins TRBV2 to TRBJ2-3; the match to TRBD2 covers 9 bases. Per germline, CDR1 SNHLY and CDR2 FYNNEI. Trimming took 5 bases from V and 0 from J; bases not matched to a gene: 0. This CDR3 comprises 14 residues. DNA for the CDR3: TGTGCCAGCAGTCTAGCGGGGAGCACAGATACGCAGTATTTT. Protein: CASSLAGSTDTQYF.

This rearrangement joins TRBV29-1 to TRBJ1-1; D unclear. CDR1 and CDR2 (germline): SQVTM, ANQGSEA. The CDR3 totals 13 residues. V lost 7 bases to trimming and J lost 2 bases, with 14 bases between them. CDR3 DNA: TGCAGCGCCTGGACTCAAGTTAACACTGAAGCTTTCTTT. Its translation is CSAWTQVNTEAFF.

The rearrangement links TRBV6-1 to TRBJ1-5, with TRBD1 as a possible D gene (6 bases). The CDR3 is made up of 15 amino acids. Trimming took off 3 bases at V and 7 bases at J, with 16 bases between the two ends. Per germline, CDR1 MNHNS and CDR2 SASEGT. This CDR3 reads CASSEKKTGTQPQHF. The CDR3 DNA reads as TGTGCCAGCAGTGAGAAAAAGACAGGAACGCAGCCCCAGCATTTT.

There are a few counts of this clone. The chain couples TRBV2 to TRBJ2-1, with TRBD2 as a possible D gene (6 bases). This CDR3 has 15 amino acids. Per the germline V gene, CDR1 is SNHLY and CDR2 is FYNNEI. Trimming took off 5 bases at V and 3 bases at J, with 14 bases between the two ends. CDR3 in DNA: TGTGCCAGCAGTTCAAGGAGGGGAGGCTACAATGAGCAGTTCTTC. Residues: CASSSRRGGYNEQFF.

J is TRBJ1-1 and V is TRBV10-3; 7 bases are a match to TRBD1. This CDR3 contains 14 residues. The germline gives CDR1 ENHRY, CDR2 SYGVKD. Trimming at V came to 5 bases and at J to 0 bases, leaving 3 bases not matched to a gene. CDR3 region: CAISRQGMNTEAFF. In nucleotides, the CDR3 is TGTGCCATCAGTAGACAGGGTATGAACACTGAAGCTTTCTTT.

Only one count was recorded for this clone. The rearrangement joins TRBV6-4 to TRBJ1-6; D perhaps matches TRBD1 (5 bases). Trimming stripped 0 bases from V and 10 bases from J, with 13 bases between. Germline loops: CDR1 MRHNA, CDR2 SNTAGT. This CDR3 spans 15 amino acids. CDR3 nucleotides: TGTGCCAGCAGTGACTCAGGGCAAAGGGGATCACCCCTCCACTTT. Its protein product is CASSDSGQRGSPLHF.

V usage is TRBV11-3 and J usage is TRBJ2-3; TRBD1 might be the D (5 bases). V gave up 0 bases and J gave up 1 base, with 11 bases separating them. The CDR3 consists of 16 residues. From germline, CDR1 is SGHNT and CDR2 YENEEA. The CDR3 coding sequence is TGTGCCAGCAGCTTAGAAGGGGAAGGAGGCACAGATACGCAGTATTTT. Its translation: CASSLEGEGGTDTQYF.

The rearrangement joins TRBV21-1 to TRBJ2-3; the D call TRBD2 from the table was never checked on the DNA. TRBV21-1 is termed a pseudogene. The CDR3 runs to 16 residues. This CDR3 is CASSKTSGSGTDTQYF. The CDR3 DNA reads TGTGCCAGCAGCAAGACTAGCGGGTCTGGCACAGATACGCAGTATTTT.

The chain couples TRBV7-9 to TRBJ2-5; D remains unclear. Trimming removed 1 base at V and 7 bases at J, with 10 bases between. Looked up from germline, CDR1 is SEHNR and CDR2 is FQNEAQ (reference sequence). This CDR3 contains 13 residues. CDR3 DNA: TGTGCCAGCAGCTTAGGGTATTCGGGGACCCAGTACTTC. It is translated as CASSLGYSGTQYF. The full variable domain, its missing parts supplied by reference TRBV7-9 and TRBJ2-5, is DTGVSQNPRHKITKRGQNVTFRCDPISEHNRLYWYRQTLGQGPEFLTYFQNEAQLEKSRLLSDRFSAERPKGSFSTLEIQRTEQGDSAMYLCASSLGYSGTQYFGPGTRLLVL.

The CDR3 region is CASSAGQEGGYTF. For the CDR3, the DNA is TGTGCCAGTAGTGCCGGACAGGAAGGTGGCTACACCTTC. The chain has TRBV19 and TRBJ1-2; TRBD1 aligns across 7 bases. V gave up 5 bases and J gave up 7 bases; unmatched junction bases: 7. Germline V gives CDR1 LNHDA, CDR2 SQIVND (reference sequence). This CDR3 is built from 13 residues.

CDR3 nucleotide sequence: TGTGCCATCGGTTTGGGGACTTTCACAGATACGCAGTATTTT. Translating it yields CAIGLGTFTDTQYF. The chain is built from TRBV10-3 and TRBJ2-3; D is perhaps TRBD2 (6 bases). V lost 8 bases and J 2 bases, leaving 14 bases between the germline ends. The germline CDR1 and CDR2 sequences are ENHRY and SYGVKD. The CDR3 totals 14 residues.

The chain joins TRBV7-2 to TRBJ1-5, with 8 bases aligning to TRBD1. Germline values: CDR1 SGHTA, CDR2 FQGNSA. The CDR3 loop spans 16 amino acids. With 5 bases clipped from V and 5 bases from J, the junction kept 11 bases outside the gene matches. CDR3: CASSRIGQGGDQPQHF. Here the CDR3 DNA reads TGTGCCAGCAGCAGGATTGGACAGGGTGGGGATCAGCCCCAGCATTTT.

V is TRBV27 and J is TRBJ1-2, with 7 bases fitting TRBD1. The V gene's germline CDR1 is MNHEY and CDR2 SMNVEV (reference sequence). The CDR3 consists of 15 residues. V trimming: 5 bases; J trimming: 1 base; junction bases outside the gene matches: 7. DNA for the CDR3: TGTGCCAGCAGTCCCGGGACAGCCCTTAACTATGGCTACACCTTC. Translating gives CASSPGTALNYGYTF.

J is TRBJ2-1 and V is TRBV27; 8 bases agree with TRBD1. The V segment lost 5 bases and the J segment 7 bases; nucleotides outside the gene matches: 10. The germline V gene encodes CDR1 MNHEY and CDR2 SMNVEV (reference sequence). There are 15 residues in the CDR3. The DNA of the CDR3 is TGTGCCAGCAGTCTCAGGGGGCTTATTTGGAATGAGCAGTTCTTC. This gives the protein CASSLRGLIWNEQFF.

V is TRBV5-1 and J is TRBJ1-1; maybe TRBD1 (6 bases). CDR3 length equals 16 residues. The germline CDR1 and CDR2 sequences are SGHRS and YFSETQ. V shed 2 bases and J shed 0 bases, with 14 bases lying between them. CDR3 sequence: CASSFGQQLMNTEAFF. The CDR3 bases are TGCGCCAGCAGCTTCGGACAGCAACTTATGAACACTGAAGCTTTCTTT.